This T cell receptor beta chain comes out of a study of monozygotic twins with inflammatory bowel disease. TCRdb re-called the 5' RACE reads and gives one entry per CDR3 protein, without DNA. The specimen's table records approximately 420,000 distinct CDR3 sequences. This TCR was recovered from a human donor with ulcerative colitis or Crohn's disease, or a healthy co-twin of an affected twin (not recorded which). Sequencing input: blood.

The CDR3 loop reads CASSPSGRGKISGNQPQHF. The chain is built from TRBV18 and TRBJ1-5. The CDR3 runs to 19 residues. Germline assignment: CDR1 KGHSH and CDR2 LQKENI.